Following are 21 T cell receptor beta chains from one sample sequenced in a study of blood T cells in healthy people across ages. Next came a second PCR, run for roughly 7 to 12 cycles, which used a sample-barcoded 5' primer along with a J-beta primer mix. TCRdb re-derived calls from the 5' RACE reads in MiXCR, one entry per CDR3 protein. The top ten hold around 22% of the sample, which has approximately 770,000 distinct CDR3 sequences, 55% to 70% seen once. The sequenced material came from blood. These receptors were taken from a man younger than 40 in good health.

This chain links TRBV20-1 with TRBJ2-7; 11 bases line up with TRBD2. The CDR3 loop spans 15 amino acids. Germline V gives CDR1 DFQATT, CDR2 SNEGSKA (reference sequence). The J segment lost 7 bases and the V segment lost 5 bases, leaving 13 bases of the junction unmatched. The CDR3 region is CSAYSGGAGFNEQYF. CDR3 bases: TGCAGTGCTTATAGCGGGGGGGCAGGATTCAATGAGCAGTACTTC.

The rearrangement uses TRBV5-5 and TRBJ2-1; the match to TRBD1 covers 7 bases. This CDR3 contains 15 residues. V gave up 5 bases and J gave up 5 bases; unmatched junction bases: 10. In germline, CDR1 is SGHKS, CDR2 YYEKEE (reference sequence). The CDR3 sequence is CASREAGTANNEQFF. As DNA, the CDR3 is TGTGCCAGCAGAGAAGCCGGGACAGCTAACAATGAGCAGTTCTTC.

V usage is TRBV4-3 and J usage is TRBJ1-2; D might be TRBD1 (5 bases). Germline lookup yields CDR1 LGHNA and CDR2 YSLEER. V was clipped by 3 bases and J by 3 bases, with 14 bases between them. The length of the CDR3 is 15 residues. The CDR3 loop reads CASSQKRSGDYGYTF. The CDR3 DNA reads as TGCGCCAGCAGCCAGAAGCGATCGGGGGACTATGGCTACACCTTC.

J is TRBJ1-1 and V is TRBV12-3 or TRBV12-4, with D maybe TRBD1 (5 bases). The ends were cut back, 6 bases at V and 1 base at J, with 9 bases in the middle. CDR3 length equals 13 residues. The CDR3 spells CASRGTWNTEAFF. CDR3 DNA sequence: TGTGCCAGCAGGGGGACTTGGAACACTGAAGCTTTCTTT.

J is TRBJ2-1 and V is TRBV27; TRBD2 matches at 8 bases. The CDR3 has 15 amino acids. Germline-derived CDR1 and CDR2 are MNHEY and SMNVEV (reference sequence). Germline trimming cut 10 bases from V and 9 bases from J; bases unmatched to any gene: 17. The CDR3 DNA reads TGTGCCACCTATAGCGGGGACTCCTACCTGGTTGAGCAGTTCTTC. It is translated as CATYSGDSYLVEQFF.

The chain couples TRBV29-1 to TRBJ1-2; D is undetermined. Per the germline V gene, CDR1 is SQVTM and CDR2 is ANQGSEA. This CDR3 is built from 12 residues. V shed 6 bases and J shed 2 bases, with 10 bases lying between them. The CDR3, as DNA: TGCAGCGTCCCGTATTCGAACTATGGCTACACCTTC. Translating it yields CSVPYSNYGYTF.

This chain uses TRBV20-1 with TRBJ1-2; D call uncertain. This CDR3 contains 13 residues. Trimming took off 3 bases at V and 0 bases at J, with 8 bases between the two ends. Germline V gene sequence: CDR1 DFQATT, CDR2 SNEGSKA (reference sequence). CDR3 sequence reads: CSASPGTNYGYTF. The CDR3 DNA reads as TGCAGTGCTAGTCCGGGCACTAACTATGGCTACACCTTC.

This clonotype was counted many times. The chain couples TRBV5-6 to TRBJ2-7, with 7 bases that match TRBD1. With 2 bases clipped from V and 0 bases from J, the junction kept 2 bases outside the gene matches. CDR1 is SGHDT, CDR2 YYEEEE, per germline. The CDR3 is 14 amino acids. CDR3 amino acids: CASSLQGTSYEQYF. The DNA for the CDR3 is TGTGCCAGCAGCTTACAGGGGACCTCCTACGAGCAGTACTTC.

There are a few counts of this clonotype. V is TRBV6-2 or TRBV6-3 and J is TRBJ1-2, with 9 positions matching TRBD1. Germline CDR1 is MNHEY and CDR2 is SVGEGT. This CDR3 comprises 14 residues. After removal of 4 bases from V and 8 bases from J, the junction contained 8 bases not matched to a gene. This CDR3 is CASSWMETGGGYTF. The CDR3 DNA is TGTGCCAGCAGTTGGATGGAAACAGGGGGCGGCTACACCTTC.

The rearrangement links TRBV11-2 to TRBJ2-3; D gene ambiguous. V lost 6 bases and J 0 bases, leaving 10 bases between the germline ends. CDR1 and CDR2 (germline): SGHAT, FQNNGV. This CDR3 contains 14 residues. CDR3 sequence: CASSPPRSTDTQYF. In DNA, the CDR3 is TGTGCCAGCAGTCCTCCTCGTAGCACAGATACGCAGTATTTT.

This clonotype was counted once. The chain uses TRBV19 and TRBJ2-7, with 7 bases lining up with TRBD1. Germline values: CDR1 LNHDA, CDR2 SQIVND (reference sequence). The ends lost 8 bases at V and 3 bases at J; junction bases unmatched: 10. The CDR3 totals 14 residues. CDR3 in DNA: TGTGCCAGTGCGGCAGGACAGGCGGGCTACGAGCAGTACTTC. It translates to CASAAGQAGYEQYF.

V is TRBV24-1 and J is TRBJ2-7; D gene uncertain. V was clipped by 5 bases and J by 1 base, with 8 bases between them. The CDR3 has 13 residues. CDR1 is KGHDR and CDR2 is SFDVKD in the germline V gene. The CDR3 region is CATSGSGSYEQYF. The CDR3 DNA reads TGTGCCACCAGTGGCTCAGGTTCCTACGAGCAGTACTTC.

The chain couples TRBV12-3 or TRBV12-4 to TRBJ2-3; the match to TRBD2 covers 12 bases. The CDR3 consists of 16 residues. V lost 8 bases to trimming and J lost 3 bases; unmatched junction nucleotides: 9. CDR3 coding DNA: TGTGCCAGCGGCTCGGCTAGCGGGGGGGGGACAGATACGCAGTATTTT. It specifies CASGSASGGGTDTQYF.

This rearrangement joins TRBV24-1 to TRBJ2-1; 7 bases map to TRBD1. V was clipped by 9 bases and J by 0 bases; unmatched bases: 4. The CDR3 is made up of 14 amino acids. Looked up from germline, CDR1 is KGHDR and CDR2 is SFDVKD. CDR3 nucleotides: TGTGCCACCCAGGACAGGTCCTCCTACAATGAGCAGTTCTTC. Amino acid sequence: CATQDRSSYNEQFF.

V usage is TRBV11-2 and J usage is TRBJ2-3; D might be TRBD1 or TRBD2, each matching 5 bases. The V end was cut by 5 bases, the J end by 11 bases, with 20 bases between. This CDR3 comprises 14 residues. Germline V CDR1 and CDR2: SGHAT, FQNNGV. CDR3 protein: CASSGGLGGAGQYF. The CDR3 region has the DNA TGTGCCAGCAGCGGGGGTCTGGGTGGGGCAGGGCAGTATTTT.

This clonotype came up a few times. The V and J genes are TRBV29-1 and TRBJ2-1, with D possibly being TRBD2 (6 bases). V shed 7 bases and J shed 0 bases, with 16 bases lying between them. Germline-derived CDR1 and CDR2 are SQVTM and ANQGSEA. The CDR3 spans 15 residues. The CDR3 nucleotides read TGCAGCGGTAGGACGGGGGAGAGCTCCTACAATGAGCAGTTCTTC. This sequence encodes CSGRTGESSYNEQFF.

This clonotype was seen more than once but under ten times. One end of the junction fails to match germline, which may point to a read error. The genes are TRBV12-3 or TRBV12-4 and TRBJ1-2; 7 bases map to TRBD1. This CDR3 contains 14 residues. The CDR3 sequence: CASSYRDSFYGYTF. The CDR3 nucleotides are TGTGCCAGCAGTTACCGGGACAGTTTCTATGGCTACACCTTT.

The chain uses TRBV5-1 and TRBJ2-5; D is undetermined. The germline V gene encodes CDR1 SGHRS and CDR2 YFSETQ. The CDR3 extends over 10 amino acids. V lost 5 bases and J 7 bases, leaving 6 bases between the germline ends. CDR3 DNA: TGCGCCAGCAGGGGCCGGACCCAGTACTTC. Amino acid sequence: CASRGRTQYF.

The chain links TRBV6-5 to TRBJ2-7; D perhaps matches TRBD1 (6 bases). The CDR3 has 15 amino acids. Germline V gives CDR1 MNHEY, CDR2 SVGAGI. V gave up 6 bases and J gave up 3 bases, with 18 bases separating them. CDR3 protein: CASSQTGLQGYEQYF. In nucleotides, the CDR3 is TGTGCCAGCAGCCAAACAGGGCTTCAAGGCTACGAGCAGTACTTC.

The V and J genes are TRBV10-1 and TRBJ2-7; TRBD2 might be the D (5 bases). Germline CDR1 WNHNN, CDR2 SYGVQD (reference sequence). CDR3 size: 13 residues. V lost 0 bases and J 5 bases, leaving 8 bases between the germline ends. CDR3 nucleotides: TGCGCCAGCAGTGAGTCAGGACTCGACGAGCAGTACTTC. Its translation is CASSESGLDEQYF.

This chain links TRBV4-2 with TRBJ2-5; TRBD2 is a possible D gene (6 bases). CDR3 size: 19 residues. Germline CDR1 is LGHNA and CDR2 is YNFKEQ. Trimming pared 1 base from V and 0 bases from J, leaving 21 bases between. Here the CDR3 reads CASSQGGSDQGLYQETQYF. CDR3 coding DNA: TGTGCCAGCAGCCAAGGGGGGTCCGACCAGGGACTGTACCAAGAGACCCAGTACTTC.